This is a list of T cell receptor beta chains from one sample in a study of T cell repertoires in cytomegalovirus infection. TCRdb ran MiXCR on the reads and lists one entry per CDR3 protein. This sample has roughly 280,000 distinct CDR3 sequences, with over 8% found just once. The sequenced sample was PBMCs. All receptors come from a human donor in good health (CMV status not recorded). Some clones in this sample may be carry-over from other donors' samples. CDR3s include the opening cysteine and the closing phenylalanine or tryptophan. The D gene is left open where the match is weak. Clone size is stated in some rows and not others, as once, few, many or a class when expanded.

>many|NA|15|TRBV7-6|TRBJ2-7
TGTGCCAGCAGCTTAGACGGGGATAGGCAATACGAGCAGTACTTC
CASSLDGDRQYEQYF
>NA|TRBD1|12|TRBV29-1|TRBJ2-7
TGCAGCGCCCTGGGACAGGCCTACGAGCAGTACTTC
CSALGQAYEQYF
>NA|NA|15|TRBV7-2|TRBJ2-7
TGTGCCAGCAGCTTAGCGCCAGGCGTCTCCTACGAGCAGTACTTC
CASSLAPGVSYEQYF
>many|TRBD2|18|TRBV11-2|TRBJ2-1
TGTGCCAGCAGCTTAGCCCCCGGAGGTAGCGGGAGGGGCAATGAGCAGTTCTTC
CASSLAPGGSGRGNEQFF
>many|TRBD1|15|TRBV7-8|TRBJ1-5
TGTGCCAGCAGCACAGGACAGGGGGAAGATCAGCCCCAGCATTTT
CASSTGQGEDQPQHF
>NA|NA|14|TRBV5-5|TRBJ2-7
TGTGCCAGCAGCTTGGGACCCCCATCTCTCGAGCAGTACTTC
CASSLGPPSLEQYF
>many|TRBD2|15|TRBV7-6|TRBJ2-1
TGTGCCAGCAGCTTCTCCGGGACTAGCGTCGAAGAAATGTTCTTC
CASSFSGTSVEEMFF
>NA|NA|12|TRBV18|TRBJ1-2
TGTGCCAGCTCACATCCCAAGGCTGGCTACACCTTC
CASSHPKAGYTF
>many|NA|14|TRBV6-2/TRBV6-3|TRBJ2-1
TGTGCCAGCAGTTACTTACCCGAGGGCGTCGGGCAGTTCTTC
CASSYLPEGVGQFF
>many|TRBD1|16|TRBV4-1|TRBJ2-1
TGCGCCAGCAGCCAAAACGACAGGGGGCTCCTCAATGAGCAGTTCTTC
CASSQNDRGLLNEQFF
>many|TRBD1|15|TRBV11-3|TRBJ2-7
TGTGCCAGCAGCACCCGGACAGGACGCCTCTACGAGCAGTACTTC
CASSTRTGRLYEQYF
>many|NA|14|TRBV12-3/TRBV12-4|TRBJ2-5
TGTGCCAGCAGTCCCTCGGAACCCCGCAAGACCCAGTACTTC
CASSPSEPRKTQYF
>NA|NA|13|TRBV29-1|TRBJ1-6
TGCAGCGTTTGCACAGATGGTAATTCACCCCTCCACTTT
CSVCTDGNSPLHF
>few|TRBD1|11|TRBV29-1|TRBJ1-2
TGCAGCGTACAGGGGGCGGGTGGCTACACCTTC
CSVQGAGGYTF
>many|NA|15|TRBV7-6|TRBJ2-1
TGTGCCAGCAGCTTAGCGCAAGGTAGAGGGACTGAGCAGTTCTTC
CASSLAQGRGTEQFF
>NA|TRBD1|17|TRBV7-2|TRBJ2-1
TGTGCCAGCAGCTTACGTTCAGGGGGCGACTCCTACAATGAGCAGTTCTTC
CASSLRSGGDSYNEQFF
>NA|NA|13|TRBV5-4|TRBJ2-3
TGTGCCAGCAGCGGTTGGGGGCCCGATACGCAGTATTTT
CASSGWGPDTQYF
>many|NA|14|TRBV7-8|TRBJ2-1
TGTGCCAGCAGCTTAGGGAGGAAAAACAATGAGCAGTTCTTC
CASSLGRKNNEQFF
>NA|TRBD1|15|TRBV7-2|TRBJ2-1
TGTGCCAGCAGCCGGACAGGGAGCTCCTACAATGAGCAGTTCTTC
CASSRTGSSYNEQFF
>few|TRBD2|15|TRBV6-2/TRBV6-3|TRBJ2-7
TGTGCCAGCAGTTATGCGAGCGGGGGGGCCTACGAGCAGTACTTC
CASSYASGGAYEQYF
>many|TRBD2|15|TRBV7-8|TRBJ2-7
TGTGCCAGCAGCTTCCGACTAGCGAATGGAGGCGAGCAGTACTTC
CASSFRLANGGEQYF
>many|TRBD1|14|TRBV12-3/TRBV12-4|TRBJ1-2
TGTGCCAGCAGTCGACAGGGACGGGGCTATGGCTACACCTTC
CASSRQGRGYGYTF
>NA|NA|15|TRBV5-1|TRBJ2-7
TGCGCCAGCAGCTTGGGGACAGACTATTACTACGAGCAGTACTTC
CASSLGTDYYYEQYF
>NA|NA|15|TRBV4-2|TRBJ2-7
TGTGCCAGCAGCCAAGAGTGGCAGAGTACCTACGAGCAGTACTTC
CASSQEWQSTYEQYF
>many|NA|12|TRBV29-1|TRBJ1-1
TGCAGCGTTGCCCGGGGGAACACTGAAGCTTTCTTT
CSVARGNTEAFF
>many|NA|14|TRBV7-2|TRBJ2-5
TGTGCCAGCAGCCCGAATATGGGGGGAGAGACCCAGTACTTC
CASSPNMGGETQYF
>few|TRBD1|14|TRBV20-1|TRBJ1-3
TGCAGTGCTAGAAATCAAGGACAGGGCGACACCATATATTTT
CSARNQGQGDTIYF
>many|NA|13|TRBV27|TRBJ2-1
TGTGCCAGCAGCCATCCGTTACGCGATGAGCAGTTCTTC
CASSHPLRDEQFF
>NA|TRBD2|13|TRBV5-6|TRBJ2-7
TGTGCCAGCGGGAGGGCCGATGGATACGAGCAGTACTTC
CASGRADGYEQYF
>NA|NA|17|TRBV7-2|TRBJ2-1
TGTGCCAGCAGCTTAGCGTTGGTTCTTAGCTCCTACAATGAGCAGTTCTTC
CASSLALVLSSYNEQFF
>many|NA|21|TRBV7-2|TRBJ2-4
TGTGCCAGCAGCTTAAGTGGCCAGGGGGTCCGAGCGGGCCTAGCCAAAAACATTCAGTACTTC
CASSLSGQGVRAGLAKNIQYF
>NA|TRBD1|15|TRBV11-2|TRBJ1-3
TGTGCCAGCAGCGTAATCGGGACAGTTGGAAACACCATATATTTT
CASSVIGTVGNTIYF
>many|TRBD2|16|TRBV20-1|TRBJ2-7
TGCAGTGCTCACGACCCGGGACTAGCGGGGTCCTACGAGCAGTACTTC
CSAHDPGLAGSYEQYF
>many|TRBD2|16|TRBV11-2|TRBJ2-1
TGTGCCAGCAGCTTCGGACTAGCGGGCCACTACAATGAGCAGTTCTTC
CASSFGLAGHYNEQFF
>NA|TRBD2|15|TRBV7-9|TRBJ2-5
TGTGCCAGCAGCTTCCTTAGCGGCGGGGGGGAGACCCAGTACTTC
CASSFLSGGGETQYF
>NA|TRBD2|17|TRBV3-1|TRBJ2-5
TGTGCCAGCAGCCAAGAACGAATAGCGGGTAACCAAGAGACCCAGTACTTC
CASSQERIAGNQETQYF
>few|TRBD1|16|TRBV7-3|TRBJ2-2
TGTGCCAGCAGCCAAAAGGACAGGGGCAATACCGGGGAGCTGTTTTTT
CASSQKDRGNTGELFF
>many|NA|15|TRBV12-3/TRBV12-4|TRBJ1-1
TGTGCCAGCAGCGTCGACCCGGCGGGGCGCACTGAAGCTTTCTTT
CASSVDPAGRTEAFF
>many|TRBD1|15|TRBV7-2|TRBJ2-7
TGTGCCAGCAGCTTCGGGACAGGGGGCTCCTACGAGCAGTACTTC
CASSFGTGGSYEQYF
>few|TRBD1|13|TRBV29-1|TRBJ1-1
TGCAGCGTTGCAGGGGGCATCAACACTGAAGCTTTCTTT
CSVAGGINTEAFF
>many|NA|13|TRBV6-5|TRBJ1-1
TGTGCCAGCAGCACCGTGATGAACACTGAAGCTTTCTTT
CASSTVMNTEAFF
>NA|TRBD2|15|TRBV7-2|TRBJ2-5
TGTGCCAGCAGCTTAGGTGCCGGGAGGGAAGAGACCCAGTACTTC
CASSLGAGREETQYF
>many|NA|16|TRBV7-3|TRBJ2-1
TGTGCCAGCAGCTTAACTGGACTGGGAAGTTACAATGAGCAGTTCTTC
CASSLTGLGSYNEQFF
>many|NA|14|TRBV7-2|TRBJ1-5
TGTGCCAGCAGCCGGGGACGGCTCCAGGAGCCCCAGCATTTT
CASSRGRLQEPQHF
>many|NA|15|TRBV7-2|TRBJ2-2
TGTGCCAGCAGCTTAGGGGTTCAAAACACCGGGGAGCTGTTTTTT
CASSLGVQNTGELFF
>few|NA|15|TRBV9|TRBJ1-2
TGTGCCAGCAGCGTAGGCCAGGGAGGAAACTATGGCTACACCTTC
CASSVGQGGNYGYTF
>many|NA|17|TRBV28|TRBJ1-5
TGTGCCAGCAGTTCCCGGCGGCGTCTTCATCCAGGTCAGCCCCAGCATTTT
CASSSRRRLHPGQPQHF
>few|NA|15|TRBV7-2|TRBJ2-5
TGTGCCAGCAGCTTAGCGGGGGGGCTTCGTGAGACCCAGTACTTC
CASSLAGGLRETQYF
>few|NA|14|TRBV27|TRBJ1-1
TGTGCCAGCAGTTTAAGGGGCCCCAACACTGAAGCTTTCTTT
CASSLRGPNTEAFF
>many|TRBD2|13|TRBV7-3|TRBJ2-3
TGTGCCAGCAGCCGCCGGGAGGGAGATACGCAGTATTTT
CASSRREGDTQYF
>few|NA|17|TRBV7-4|TRBJ2-5
TGTGCCAGCAGCTCCTCTCCCCAGGGGGGATTAAGGGAGACCCAGTACTTC
CASSSSPQGGLRETQYF
>many|NA|15|TRBV7-2|TRBJ2-1
TGTGCCAGCAGCCCCCGGCGTGGGAGCAACAATGAGCAGTTCTTC
CASSPRRGSNNEQFF
>many|NA|15|TRBV5-1|TRBJ1-1
TGCGCCAGCAGCTTTACAGGGAAAATGAACACTGAAGCTTTCTTT
CASSFTGKMNTEAFF
>many|TRBD2|15|TRBV7-8|TRBJ2-1
TGTGCCAGCAGTATGACTAGCAGGAGCGTAAATGAGCAGTTCTTC
CASSMTSRSVNEQFF